This T cell receptor beta chain appears in the sequencing data of a study of blood T cell repertoires in COVID-19. Across the whole study: Sites across the United States, Italy and Spain contributed samples from acute and convalescent COVID-19. PBMCs, B-cell-depleted T cells, or T cells were the source of the cDNA or gDNA that made up the material.

In the study's own analysis: From reference gene primer amplification, estimates of nucleated cell counts were derived. The assay was immunoSEQ multiplex PCR, and TCRdb's table has in-frame clones only and misses some. For V, J and clone size, that table is used; D and trimming come from the DNA. In the table there are roughly 120,000 clones, 70% to 90% of which are singletons. This CDR3 region has 16 residues. The germline V gene encodes CDR1 KGHSH and CDR2 LQKENI. V shed 0 bases and J 2 bases; nucleotides not matched to a gene: 0. Sequenced sample: peripheral blood. This sequence was found in a woman in her forties or fifties with active or convalescent COVID-19. The chain is built from TRBV18 and TRBJ1-3, with TRBD1 matching 11 bases. The CDR3 DNA reads TGTGCCAGCTCACCACCGGGACAGGGGGCTGGAAACACCATATATTTT. Translation gives CASSPPGQGAGNTIYF.